These 6 T cell receptor beta chains share one sample of origin, sequenced in a study of blood T cell repertoires in COVID-19. The protocol was immunoSEQ multiplex PCR, while the TCRdb copy is restricted to in-frame clones and leaves out a portion. This sample has 250,000 to 300,000 clones, with just under 90% found just once. The specimen was peripheral blood. The source is a woman in her forties or fifties with COVID-19, enrolled during active disease.

The chain recombines TRBV4-2 with TRBJ1-4; possibly TRBD1 for D (6 bases). Germline lookup yields CDR1 LGHNA and CDR2 YNFKEQ. This CDR3 is built from 14 residues. Deletions cut 4 bases from V and 7 bases from J, with 13 bases between. In DNA, the CDR3 is TGTGCCAGCAGCCTCGGGGGGCAGGGTGAAAAACTGTTTTTT. It encodes CASSLGGQGEKLFF.

The chain is built from TRBV28 and TRBJ1-2; D gene uncertain. The V end was cut by 10 bases, the J end by 5 bases, with 17 bases between. This CDR3 is built from 13 residues. CDR1 and CDR2 (germline): MDHEN, SYDVKM. The CDR3 spells CATLLWQRYGYTF. The CDR3 DNA sequence: TGTGCCACCCTTCTTTGGCAAAGATATGGCTACACCTTC.

The chain uses TRBV19 and TRBJ1-5; maybe TRBD1 (6 bases). V lost 2 bases and J 1 base, leaving 6 bases between the germline ends. The CDR3 spans 14 residues. The germline V gene encodes CDR1 LNHDA and CDR2 SQIVND (reference sequence). In nucleotides, the CDR3 is TGTGCCAGTAGTATAACAGGGAGCAATCAGCCCCAGCATTTT. Translation gives CASSITGSNQPQHF.

This clone was counted once. This chain joins TRBV30 and TRBJ2-1; D may be TRBD1 (5 bases). Germline values: CDR1 GTSNPN, CDR2 SVGIG (reference sequence). CDR3 length: 13 amino acids. V was cut by 3 bases and J by 9 bases, with 15 bases left in between. CDR3 loop: CAWSRSHTGEQFF. CDR3 nucleotides: TGTGCCTGGAGCCGGAGCCACACAGGTGAGCAGTTCTTC.

The J gene is TRBJ1-1, the V gene TRBV18, with D maybe TRBD1 (6 bases). Germline CDR1 and CDR2: KGHSH and LQKENI. The V and J ends lost 5 bases and 3 bases respectively, with 13 bases between them. This CDR3 region has 14 residues. The CDR3 sequence is CASSSGAGDTEAFF. The CDR3 coding sequence is TGTGCCAGCTCATCAGGGGCGGGGGACACTGAAGCTTTCTTT.

The J gene is TRBJ2-7, the V gene TRBV2; 15 bases are shared with TRBD2. The CDR3 is 14 residues long. Germline CDR1 and CDR2: SNHLY and FYNNEI. J was trimmed by 7 bases and V by 6 bases; bases with no gene match: 4. The DNA of the CDR3 is TGTGCCAGCAGGCCGGGACTAGCGGGAGGAGAGCAGTACTTC. Its protein is CASRPGLAGGEQYF.